This T cell receptor (beta chain) was sequenced during a study of post-analysis software for immune sequencing data. Whole-study results and caveats: Controls showed significantly higher normalized Chao1 diversity than did multiple sclerosis patients. The five TRBV segments detected at higher frequency in patients than in controls included TRBV5-6, TRBV5-1 and TRBV20-1.

Germline V lookup: CDR1 MDHEN, CDR2 SYDVKM. V was cut by 3 bases and J by 9 bases, with 15 bases left in between. The CDR3 is made up of 14 amino acids. Comment on this clonotype: As yet, its antigen is unknown.

Carried by the TCR beta cDNA libraries were unique molecular identifiers. TCRdb processed the PCR reads anew with MiXCR; each CDR3 protein has one entry. The sample includes fewer than 550,000 distinct CDR3 sequences, around a third of them seen just once. The TCR was taken from a girl between 2 and 17 years old with multiple sclerosis. What was sequenced was blood. V gene TRBV28 combines with J gene TRBJ2-4; perhaps D is TRBD1 or TRBD2 (6 bases each). The CDR3 DNA is TGTGCCAGCAGTTTTGGGGGGCGCCGGGGCATTCAGTACTTC. Translation: CASSFGGRRGIQYF.